These 5 T cell receptor beta chains were all obtained from the same sample, sequenced in a study of blood T cells in healthy people across ages. The authors ran a second PCR of 7 to 11 cycles using a sample-barcoded 5' primer and a J-beta primer mix. TCRdb re-analysed the 5' RACE reads in MiXCR, keeping a single row per CDR3 protein. The repertoire holds some 700,000 distinct CDR3 sequences, with roughly 20% as singletons. Sequencing used blood. These receptors were obtained from a man between 65 and 85 years old in good health.

The rearrangement joins TRBV12-3 or TRBV12-4 to TRBJ2-3; tentatively, D is TRBD1 (7 bases). CDR3 length equals 15 residues. V was pared by 6 bases and J by 0 bases, with 13 bases between. For the CDR3, the DNA is TGTGCCAGCAGCTCGACAGGGACTAGCACAGATACGCAGTATTTT. This translates into CASSSTGTSTDTQYF.

Details on this clonotype: Compared with germline, one end of the junction differs, possibly owing to a read error. V and J are TRBV12-3 or TRBV12-4 and TRBJ2-7, with D possibly TRBD2 on 5 matching bases. This CDR3 has 8 residues. CDR3 sequence: CASSFGNF. CDR3 DNA sequence: TGTGCCAGCAGTTTCGGGAACTTC.

This clonotype was seen more than once but under ten times. V and J are TRBV29-1 and TRBJ1-2; D is unclear. The CDR3 extends over 13 amino acids. V shed 4 bases and J shed 0 bases, with 9 bases lying between them. The germline gives CDR1 SQVTM, CDR2 ANQGSEA. CDR3 nucleotide sequence: TGCAGCGTTGCGAAAGGGACTAACTATGGCTACACCTTC. Amino acids: CSVAKGTNYGYTF.

The chain links TRBV19 to TRBJ2-1; TRBD2 aligns across 13 bases. Germline CDR1 reads LNHDA; CDR2 reads SQIVND (reference sequence). The CDR3 sequence is 15 residues long. V lost 5 bases, J lost 8 bases, and 6 bases stayed unmatched. The DNA of the CDR3 is TGTGCCAGTAGTTTTACTAGCGGGAGGGTCGATGAGCAGTTCTTC. Translation: CASSFTSGRVDEQFF.

This clonotype has just a few counts. V usage is TRBV20-1 and J usage is TRBJ1-4, with TRBD1 matching 10 bases. This CDR3 has 13 amino acids. CDR1 and CDR2 from the germline V gene are DFQATT and SNEGSKA (reference sequence). The J segment lost 8 bases and the V segment lost 5 bases, leaving 5 bases of the junction unmatched. CDR3 in DNA: TGCAGTGCTGGGACAGGGGTTGAAGAAAAACTGTTTTTT. Its translation is CSAGTGVEEKLFF.